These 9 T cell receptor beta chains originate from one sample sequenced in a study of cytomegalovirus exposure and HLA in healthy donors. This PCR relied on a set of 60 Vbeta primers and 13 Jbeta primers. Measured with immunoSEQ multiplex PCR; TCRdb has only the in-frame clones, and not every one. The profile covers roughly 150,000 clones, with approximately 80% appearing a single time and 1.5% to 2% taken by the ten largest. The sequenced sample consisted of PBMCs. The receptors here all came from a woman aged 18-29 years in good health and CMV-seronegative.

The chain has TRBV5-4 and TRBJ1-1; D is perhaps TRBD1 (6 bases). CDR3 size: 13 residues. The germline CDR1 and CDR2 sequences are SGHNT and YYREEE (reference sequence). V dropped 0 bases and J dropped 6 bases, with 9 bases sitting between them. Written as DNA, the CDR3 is TGTGCCAGCAGCTTGGTCACAGGGTCTGAAGCTTTCTTT. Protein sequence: CASSLVTGSEAFF.

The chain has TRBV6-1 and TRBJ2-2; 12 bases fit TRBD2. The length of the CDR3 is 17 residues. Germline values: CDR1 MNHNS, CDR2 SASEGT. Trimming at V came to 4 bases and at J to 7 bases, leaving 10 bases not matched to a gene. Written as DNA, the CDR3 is TGTGCCAGCAGTGTCCTAGCGGGGGGGAGATGGATCGGGGAGCTGTTTTTT. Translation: CASSVLAGGRWIGELFF.

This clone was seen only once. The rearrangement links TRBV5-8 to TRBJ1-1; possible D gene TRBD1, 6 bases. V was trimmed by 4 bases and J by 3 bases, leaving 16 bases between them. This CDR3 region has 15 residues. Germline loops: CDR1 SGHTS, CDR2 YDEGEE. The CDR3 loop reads CASSRQTGLDTEAFF. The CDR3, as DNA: TGTGCCAGCAGCCGTCAAACAGGGCTGGACACTGAAGCTTTCTTT. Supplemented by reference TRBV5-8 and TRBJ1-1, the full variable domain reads EAGVTQSPTHLIKTRGQQATLRCSPISGHTSVYWYQQALGLGLQFLLWYDEGEERNRGNFPPRFSGRQFPNYSSELNVNALELEDSALYLCASSRQTGLDTEAFFGQGTRLTVV.

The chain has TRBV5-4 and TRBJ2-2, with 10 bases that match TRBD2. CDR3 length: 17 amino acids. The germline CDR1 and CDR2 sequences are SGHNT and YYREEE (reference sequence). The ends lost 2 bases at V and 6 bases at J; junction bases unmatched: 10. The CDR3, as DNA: TGTGCCAGCAGCTTAACCTCTAGCGGGAGTGAGCCCGGGGAGCTGTTTTTT. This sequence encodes CASSLTSSGSEPGELFF.

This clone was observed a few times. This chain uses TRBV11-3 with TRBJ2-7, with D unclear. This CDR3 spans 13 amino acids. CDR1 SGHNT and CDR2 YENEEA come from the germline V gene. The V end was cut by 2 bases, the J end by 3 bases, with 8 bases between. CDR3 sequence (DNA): TGTGCCAGCAGCTTATGGCCAAACTACGAGCAGTACTTC. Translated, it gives CASSLWPNYEQYF.

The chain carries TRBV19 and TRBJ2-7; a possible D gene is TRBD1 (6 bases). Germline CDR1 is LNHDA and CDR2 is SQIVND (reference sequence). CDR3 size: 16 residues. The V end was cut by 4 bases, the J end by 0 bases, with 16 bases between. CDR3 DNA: TGTGCCAGTAGTACCAGTTGGACAGCCCGCTCCTACGAGCAGTACTTC. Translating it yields CASSTSWTARSYEQYF.

The CDR3: CASSYSAAEQYF. In DNA, the CDR3 is TGCGCCAGCAGCTACTCCGCGGCCGAGCAGTACTTC. The rearrangement links TRBV5-1 to TRBJ2-7; D is uncertain. V dropped 3 bases and J dropped 6 bases, with 10 bases sitting between them. CDR1 is SGHRS, CDR2 YFSETQ, per germline. The CDR3 is 12 amino acids.

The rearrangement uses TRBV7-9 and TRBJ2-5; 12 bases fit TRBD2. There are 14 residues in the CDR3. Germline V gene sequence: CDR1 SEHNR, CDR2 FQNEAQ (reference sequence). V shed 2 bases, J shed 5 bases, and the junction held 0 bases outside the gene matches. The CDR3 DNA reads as TGTGCCAGCAGCTTACTAGCGGGAGGGGAGACCCAGTACTTC. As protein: CASSLLAGGETQYF.

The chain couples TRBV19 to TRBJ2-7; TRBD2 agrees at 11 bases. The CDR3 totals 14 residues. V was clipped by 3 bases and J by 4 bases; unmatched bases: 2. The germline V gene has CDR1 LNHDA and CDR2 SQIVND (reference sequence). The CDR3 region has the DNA TGTGCCAGTAGTATTGGGACTAGCGGATACGAGCAGTACTTC. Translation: CASSIGTSGYEQYF.